One sample yielded the 18 T cell receptor beta chains listed below, sequenced in a study of memory B cells and T cells in multiple sclerosis. Here immunoSEQ multiplex PCR was the method, and the copy in TCRdb shows in-frame clones only, minus some. The sample yields around 12,000 clones, approximately 84% seen once. For these TCRs, the target antigens are not known. After stimulus-free culture, autoproliferating CFSE-dim and non-proliferating CFSE-high T cells were sequenced separately. Pooled replicate wells came from about 50 million CFSE-labeled PBMCs cultured less than 8 days without stimulus. The material sequenced was PBMCs from blood kept in culture. These receptors all come from a human donor with multiple sclerosis.

The V gene is TRBV5-4, the J gene TRBJ1-1, with D tentatively TRBD1 (5 bases). This CDR3 comprises 14 residues. Between the trimmed V and J ends, which lost 5 bases and 1 base, there was a span of 12 bases. CDR1 is SGHNT and CDR2 is YYREEE in the germline V gene (reference sequence). DNA for the CDR3: TGTGCCAGCAGTCCAGGGACGGGGAACACTGAAGCTTTCTTT. It yields the protein CASSPGTGNTEAFF.

The rearrangement uses TRBV11-2 and TRBJ1-5, with a possible D match to TRBD1 (5 bases). Trimming stripped 5 bases from V and 4 bases from J, with 12 bases between. The CDR3 is made up of 14 amino acids. The germline CDR1 and CDR2 sequences are SGHAT and FQNNGV. The CDR3 nucleotides read TGTGCCAGCAGCCGAGTGGAGGGGAATCAGCCCCAGCATTTT. It translates to CASSRVEGNQPQHF.

There are a few counts of this clone. V gene TRBV5-4 combines with J gene TRBJ1-1; tentative D call: TRBD1 (5 bases). This CDR3 has 14 residues. Between the trimmed V and J ends, which lost 5 bases and 1 base, there was a span of 12 bases. Germline CDR1 reads SGHNT; CDR2 reads YYREEE (reference sequence). In nucleotides, the CDR3 is TGTGCCAGCAGGTGGAGGGGACGGAACACTGAAGCTTTCTTT. Protein: CASRWRGRNTEAFF.

The chain employs TRBV2 and TRBJ1-5, with TRBD1 identical over 8 bases. J gave up 1 base and V 9 bases, and 8 bases lay outside the gene matches. Germline-derived CDR1 and CDR2 are SNHLY and FYNNEI. The CDR3 is 15 amino acids. This CDR3 is CASSVQGASNQPQHF. The DNA for the CDR3 is TGTGCCAGTTCGGTCCAGGGGGCAAGCAATCAGCCCCAGCATTTT. Together with reference TRBV2 and TRBJ1-5, the CDR3 gives the full variable domain: EPEVTQTPSHQVTQMGQEVILRCVPISNHLYFYWYRQILGQKVEFLVSFYNNEISEKSEIFDDQFSVERPDGSNFTLKIRSTKLEDSAMYFCASSVQGASNQPQHFGDGTRLSIL.

This chain links TRBV5-1 with TRBJ2-5, with unresolved D. The CDR3 extends over 12 amino acids. Between the trimmed V and J ends, which lost 4 bases and 4 bases, there was a span of 8 bases. Germline loops: CDR1 SGHRS, CDR2 YFSETQ. As DNA, the CDR3 is TGCGCCAGCAGCCCAGAAGGAGAGACCCAGTACTTC. This translates into CASSPEGETQYF.

The gene calls are TRBV11-3 and TRBJ1-1; D is perhaps TRBD1 (5 bases). There are 12 residues in the CDR3. Looked up from germline, CDR1 is SGHNT and CDR2 is YENEEA. Trimming took 2 bases from V and 7 from J, leaving 8 bases between them. CDR3 DNA sequence: TGTGCCAGCAGCTTATTAACAGGTGAAGCTTTCTTT. Translating it yields CASSLLTGEAFF.

The V and J genes are TRBV2 and TRBJ2-7; 7 bases agree with TRBD2. The V and J ends lost 6 bases and 7 bases, in that order; junction bases with no gene match: 9. Germline V gene lookup returns CDR1 SNHLY and CDR2 FYNNEI. This CDR3 is 13 amino acids long. The CDR3: CASSVLGGTEQYF. The CDR3 DNA follows: TGTGCCAGCAGCGTCTTGGGGGGGACGGAGCAGTACTTC. The whole variable domain, remainder taken from reference TRBV2 and TRBJ2-7, is EPEVTQTPSHQVTQMGQEVILRCVPISNHLYFYWYRQILGQKVEFLVSFYNNEISEKSEIFDDQFSVERPDGSNFTLKIRSTKLEDSAMYFCASSVLGGTEQYFGPGTRLTVT.

This chain links TRBV28 with TRBJ2-3, with 16 nucleotides matching TRBD2. This CDR3 is built from 18 residues. The J segment lost 0 bases and the V segment lost 6 bases, leaving 6 bases of the junction unmatched. Per the germline V gene, CDR1 is MDHEN and CDR2 is SYDVKM. This CDR3 is CASSEAGLAGGSTDTQYF. The DNA for the CDR3 is TGTGCCAGCAGCGAGGCGGGACTAGCGGGAGGGAGCACAGATACGCAGTATTTT.

This clone was recorded only once. The chain is built from TRBV5-4 and TRBJ2-1; 10 bases agree with TRBD1. Losses at the gene ends were 6 bases for V and 6 bases for J; bases not matched to a gene: 9. CDR3 length: 15 amino acids. The germline CDR1 and CDR2 sequences are SGHNT and YYREEE (reference sequence). CDR3 DNA: TGTGCCAGCAACCTCCGGGACAGGGGTCGCAATGAGCAGTTCTTC. Translated: CASNLRDRGRNEQFF.

The chain uses TRBV19 and TRBJ2-5, with 9 bases matching TRBD1. The CDR3 spans 15 residues. The germline CDR1 and CDR2 sequences are LNHDA and SQIVND (reference sequence). The J segment lost 0 bases and the V segment lost 4 bases, leaving 3 bases of the junction unmatched. The CDR3 nucleotides read TGTGCCAGTAGTAAGGGACAGGGAGACCAAGAGACCCAGTACTTC. Protein: CASSKGQGDQETQYF. Together with reference TRBV19 and TRBJ2-5, the CDR3 gives the full variable domain: DGGITQSPKYLFRKEGQNVTLSCEQNLNHDAMYWYRQDPGQGLRLIYYSQIVNDFQKGDIAEGYSVSREKKESFPLTVTSAQKNPTAFYLCASSKGQGDQETQYFGPGTRLLVL.

The gene calls are TRBV5-4 and TRBJ1-2; 9 nucleotides agree with TRBD1. The V segment lost 5 bases and the J segment 3 bases; nucleotides outside the gene matches: 11. The CDR3 length is 16 residues. The V gene's germline CDR1 is SGHNT and CDR2 YYREEE (reference sequence). The chain's CDR3 is CASRSGTGRWDYGYTF. DNA of the CDR3: TGTGCCAGCAGGTCCGGGACAGGGCGTTGGGACTATGGCTACACCTTC.

This clone was seen only once. The V and J genes are TRBV18 and TRBJ2-5; TRBD1 might be the D (6 bases). Germline values: CDR1 KGHSH, CDR2 LQKENI. The CDR3 covers 15 residues. V lost 3 bases to trimming and J lost 5 bases, with 16 bases between them. For the CDR3, the DNA is TGTGCCAGCTCACCTCCGCAGGGGCTAGGGGAGACCCAGTACTTC. Translating gives CASSPPQGLGETQYF. Full variable domain (rest looked up from reference TRBV18 and TRBJ2-5): NAGVMQNPRHLVRRRGQEARLRCSPMKGHSHVYWYRQLPEEGLKFMVYLQKENIIDESGMPKERFSAEFPKEGPSILRIQQVVRGDSAAYFCASSPPQGLGETQYFGPGTRLLVL.

V is TRBV27 and J is TRBJ1-2; D is possibly TRBD1 (5 bases). The germline V and J ends were trimmed by 1 base and 6 bases, with 9 bases remaining between them. CDR3 length: 13 residues. Germline V gives CDR1 MNHEY, CDR2 SMNVEV (reference sequence). This CDR3 reads CASSLWGDNGYTF. The CDR3 nucleotides are TGTGCCAGCAGTTTATGGGGGGATAATGGCTACACCTTC.

This sequence joins TRBV5-4 and TRBJ2-7; no firm D call. CDR1 and CDR2 (germline): SGHNT, YYREEE (reference sequence). This CDR3 has 12 amino acids. V lost 0 bases to trimming and J lost 2 bases, with 3 bases between them. The CDR3 loop is CASSLGTYEQYF. The CDR3 DNA sequence: TGTGCCAGCAGCTTGGGAACCTACGAGCAGTACTTC.

J is TRBJ2-3 and V is TRBV2; TRBD1 aligns across 7 bases. The V gene end was trimmed by 6 bases and the J gene end by 2 bases; junction bases not matched to a gene: 14. The germline gives CDR1 SNHLY, CDR2 FYNNEI. CDR3 size: 17 residues. The CDR3 region is CASRETGNPIYTDTQYF. The CDR3 nucleotides are TGTGCCAGCAGAGAGACAGGGAACCCAATTTACACAGATACGCAGTATTTT.

This sequence joins TRBV11-3 and TRBJ1-1; a weak D match, TRBD1 (5 bases). V shed 0 bases and J shed 4 bases, with 12 bases lying between them. This CDR3 region has 15 residues. CDR1 SGHNT and CDR2 YENEEA come from the germline V gene. CDR3 sequence: CASSLDGDGSTEAFF. The DNA of the CDR3 is TGTGCCAGCAGCTTAGATGGGGACGGAAGCACTGAAGCTTTCTTT.

The rearrangement links TRBV28 to TRBJ1-2; no firm D call. V dropped 3 bases and J dropped 10 bases, with 9 bases sitting between them. CDR3 size: 11 residues. Germline assignment: CDR1 MDHEN and CDR2 SYDVKM. The CDR3 sequence: CASSLIGDYTF. The DNA of the CDR3 is TGTGCCAGCAGTTTGATCGGCGACTACACCTTC.

The genes are TRBV5-6 and TRBJ2-3; 10 bases are shared with TRBD2. Germline loops: CDR1 SGHDT, CDR2 YYEEEE. V lost 3 bases to trimming and J lost 3 bases; unmatched junction nucleotides: 4. The CDR3 spans 15 residues. The CDR3 nucleotides are TGTGCCAGCAGCTCCCCGGGACTAGCGACAGATACGCAGTATTTT. Residues: CASSSPGLATDTQYF.